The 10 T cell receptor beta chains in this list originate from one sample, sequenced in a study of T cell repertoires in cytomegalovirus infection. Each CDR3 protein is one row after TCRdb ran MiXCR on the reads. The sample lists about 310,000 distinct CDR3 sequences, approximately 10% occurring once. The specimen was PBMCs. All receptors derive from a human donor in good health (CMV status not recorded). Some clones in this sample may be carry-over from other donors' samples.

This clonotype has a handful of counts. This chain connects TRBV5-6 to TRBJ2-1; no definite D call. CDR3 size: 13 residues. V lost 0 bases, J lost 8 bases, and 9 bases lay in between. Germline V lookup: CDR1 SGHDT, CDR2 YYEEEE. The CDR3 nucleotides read TGTGCCAGCAGCTTGGCCCCACCCGATGAGCAGTTCTTC. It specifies CASSLAPPDEQFF.

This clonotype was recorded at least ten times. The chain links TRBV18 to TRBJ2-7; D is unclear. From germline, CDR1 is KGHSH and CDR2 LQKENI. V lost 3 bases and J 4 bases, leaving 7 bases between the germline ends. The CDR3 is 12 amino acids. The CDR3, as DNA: TGTGCCAGCTCACCGAGCGTATACGAGCAGTACTTC. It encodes CASSPSVYEQYF.

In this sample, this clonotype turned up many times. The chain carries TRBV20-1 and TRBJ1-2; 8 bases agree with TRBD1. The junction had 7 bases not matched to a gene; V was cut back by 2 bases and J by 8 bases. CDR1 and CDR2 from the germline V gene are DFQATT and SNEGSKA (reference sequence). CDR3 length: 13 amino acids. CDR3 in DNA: TGCAGTGCTAGAAAGTCAGGGGGCAACGGCTACACCTTC. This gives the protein CSARKSGGNGYTF.

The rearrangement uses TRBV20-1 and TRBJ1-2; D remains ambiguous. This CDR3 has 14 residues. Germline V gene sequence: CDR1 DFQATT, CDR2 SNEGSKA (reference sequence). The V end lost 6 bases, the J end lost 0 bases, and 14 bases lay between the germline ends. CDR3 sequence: CSAPKLKANYGYTF. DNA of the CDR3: TGCAGTGCCCCGAAGTTGAAAGCTAACTATGGCTACACCTTC.

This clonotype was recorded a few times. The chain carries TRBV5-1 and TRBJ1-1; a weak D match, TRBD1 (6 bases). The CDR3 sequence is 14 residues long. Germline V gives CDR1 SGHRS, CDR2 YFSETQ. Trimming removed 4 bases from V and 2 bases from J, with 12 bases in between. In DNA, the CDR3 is TGCGCCAGCAGCCTCCCGACAGGTAACACTGAAGCTTTCTTT. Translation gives CASSLPTGNTEAFF.

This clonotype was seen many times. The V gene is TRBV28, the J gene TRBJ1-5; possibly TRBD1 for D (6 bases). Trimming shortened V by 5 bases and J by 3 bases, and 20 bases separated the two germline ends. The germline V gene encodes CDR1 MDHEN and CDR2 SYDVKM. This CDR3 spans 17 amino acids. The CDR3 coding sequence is TGTGCCAGCAGTCTACCCCCGGTGGGGGCTACCAATCAGCCCCAGCATTTT. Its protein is CASSLPPVGATNQPQHF.

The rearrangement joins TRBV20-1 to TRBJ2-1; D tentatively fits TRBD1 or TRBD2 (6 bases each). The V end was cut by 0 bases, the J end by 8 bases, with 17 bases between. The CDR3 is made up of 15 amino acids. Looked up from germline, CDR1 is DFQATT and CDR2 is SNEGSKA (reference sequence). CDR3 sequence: CSARDIEGGLHEQFF. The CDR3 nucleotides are TGCAGTGCTAGAGATATCGAGGGGGGCCTACATGAGCAGTTCTTC.

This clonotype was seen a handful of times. CDR3 bases: TGCAGTGCCCCGGACCGAAGGGTTTTCGCGAACACCGGGGAGCTGTTTTTT. As protein: CSAPDRRVFANTGELFF. The chain has TRBV20-1 and TRBJ2-2, with D unresolved. The germline V gene encodes CDR1 DFQATT and CDR2 SNEGSKA (reference sequence). With 6 bases removed from V and 0 bases from J, the gap between germline ends came to 20 bases. The CDR3 is 17 amino acids.

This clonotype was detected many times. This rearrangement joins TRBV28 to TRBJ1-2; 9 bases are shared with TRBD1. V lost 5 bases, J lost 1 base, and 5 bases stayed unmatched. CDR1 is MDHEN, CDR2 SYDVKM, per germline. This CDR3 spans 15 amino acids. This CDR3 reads CASSGPGQGNYGYTF. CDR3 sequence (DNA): TGTGCCAGCAGTGGACCGGGACAGGGTAACTATGGCTACACCTTC.

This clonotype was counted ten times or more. The CDR3 region is CASSQGVGGGLNEQFF. In DNA, the CDR3 is TGCGCCAGCAGCCAAGGAGTGGGCGGGGGGTTGAATGAGCAGTTCTTC. The chain has TRBV4-3 and TRBJ2-1; 8 bases line up with TRBD2. Unmatched junction bases numbered 9, after V lost 1 base and J lost 7 bases. From germline, CDR1 is LGHNA and CDR2 YSLEER. The CDR3 covers 16 residues.